These 20 T cell receptor beta chains were all obtained from the same sample, sequenced in a study of shared clonotypes between healthy human individuals. Sequencing was performed with immunoSEQ multiplex PCR; in TCRdb, only in-frame clones are kept and a portion is missing. The table lists fewer than 650,000 clones, approximately 80% of them singletons. The sequencing input was PBMCs. These receptors all stem from a middle-aged woman in good health. Some clones in this sample may be carry-over from other donors' samples.

This chain links TRBV18 with TRBJ1-1; no reliable D call. The CDR3 is 12 residues long. V lost 5 bases and J lost 2, with 6 bases in between. The germline V gene encodes CDR1 KGHSH and CDR2 LQKENI. Here the CDR3 DNA reads TGTGCCAGCTCAAAGGACAACACTGAAGCTTTCTTT. Translation: CASSKDNTEAFF.

Remarks on this clone: The junction does not match germline at one end; this may be a read error. The chain uses TRBV5-1 and TRBJ1-2; 9 nucleotides match TRBD1. Germline CDR1 and CDR2: SGHRS and YFSETQ. The CDR3 is 16 residues long. The chain's CDR3 is CASSDLGQGLNYGYTF. CDR3 bases: TGTGCCAGCAGCGATTTGGGACAGGGATTGAACTATGGCTACACCTTC.

The chain couples TRBV28 to TRBJ2-1, with TRBD2 matching over 14 bases. This CDR3 has 15 amino acids. Trimming took 6 bases from V and 5 from J; bases not matched to a gene: 3. Germline CDR1 MDHEN, CDR2 SYDVKM. DNA of the CDR3: TGTGCCAGCAGCGCGGGACTAGCGGGAGACAATGAGCAGTTCTTC. This encodes CASSAGLAGDNEQFF.

As concerns this clone: The same CDR3 arises from other DNA sequences in this sample as well. The chain is built from TRBV27 and TRBJ2-7; the D is unclear. The V and J ends lost 5 bases and 3 bases respectively, with 11 bases between them. CDR3 size: 13 residues. Looked up from germline, CDR1 is MNHEY and CDR2 is SMNVEV (reference sequence). CDR3 DNA: TGTGCCAGCAGTCCAAGACAAAACTACGAGCAGTACTTC. Its translation is CASSPRQNYEQYF.

V and J are TRBV6-6 and TRBJ1-4; D possibly corresponds to TRBD1 (5 bases). Germline CDR1 reads MNHNY; CDR2 reads SVGAGI (reference sequence). V was trimmed by 8 bases and J by 5 bases, leaving 15 bases between them. The CDR3 has 14 amino acids. CDR3 in amino acids: CASCGALRNEKLFF. For the CDR3, the DNA is TGTGCCAGCTGCGGGGCCCTAAGAAATGAAAAACTGTTTTTT.

This chain uses TRBV19 with TRBJ1-4; tentatively, D is TRBD1 (5 bases). The germline CDR1 and CDR2 sequences are LNHDA and SQIVND (reference sequence). Trimming took off 7 bases at V and 5 bases at J, with 14 bases between the two ends. The CDR3 contains 14 residues. The CDR3 nucleotides read TGTGCCAGTAACCTTCCGGGGGTAAATGAAAAACTGTTTTTT. Protein product: CASNLPGVNEKLFF.

The gene calls are TRBV7-9 and TRBJ2-1; TRBD2 is a possible D gene (5 bases). Per germline, CDR1 SEHNR and CDR2 FQNEAQ (reference sequence). Trimming cost V 5 bases and J 5 bases, with 16 bases left between them. This CDR3 comprises 15 residues. The CDR3 DNA is TGTGCCAGCAGCCCCCTGGGGAGCGCCAACAATGAGCAGTTCTTC. Translating gives CASSPLGSANNEQFF.

The chain is built from TRBV6-5 and TRBJ2-1; 7 bases match TRBD1. The V and J ends lost 4 bases and 7 bases, in that order; junction bases with no gene match: 1. This CDR3 contains 12 residues. CDR1 MNHEY and CDR2 SVGAGI come from the germline V gene. CDR3 amino acids: CASSSGGNEQFF. As DNA, the CDR3 is TGTGCCAGCAGTTCAGGGGGAAATGAGCAGTTCTTC.

V and J are TRBV30 and TRBJ2-1; TRBD2 matches 13 bases. CDR1 GTSNPN and CDR2 SVGIG come from the germline V gene (reference sequence). V was pared by 3 bases and J by 8 bases, with 7 bases of the junction left unmatched. The CDR3 contains 15 residues. The CDR3 nucleotides read TGTGCCTGGAGATTGGGACTAGCGGGACCGGATGAGCAGTTCTTC. Translating gives CAWRLGLAGPDEQFF. Filled out from reference TRBV30 and TRBJ2-1, the complete variable domain reads SQTIHQWPATLVQPVGSPLSLECTVEGTSNPNLYWYRQAAGRGLQLLFYSVGIGQISSEVPQNLSASRPQDRQFILSSKKLLLSDSGFYLCAWRLGLAGPDEQFFGPGTRLTVL.

The chain carries TRBV4-2 and TRBJ2-2; TRBD2 matches 8 bases. V lost 0 bases, J lost 5 bases, and 8 bases stayed unmatched. Germline V gives CDR1 LGHNA, CDR2 YNFKEQ. This CDR3 is 17 amino acids long. CDR3 bases: TGTGCCAGCAGCCAAGATCTCAGCGGGAGAGATACCGGGGAGCTGTTTTTT. It translates to CASSQDLSGRDTGELFF.

The rearrangement links TRBV2 to TRBJ2-7; possible D gene TRBD1, 6 bases. Trimming removed 6 bases at V and 3 bases at J, with 12 bases between. The germline gives CDR1 SNHLY, CDR2 FYNNEI. This CDR3 has 13 residues. CDR3 in DNA: TGTGCCAGCAGGCTCACAGGGCGCTACGAGCAGTACTTC. The encoded protein is CASRLTGRYEQYF.

The rearrangement joins TRBV30 to TRBJ2-7; possible D gene TRBD2, 6 bases. CDR1 and CDR2 (germline): GTSNPN, SVGIG (reference sequence). Trimming removed 4 bases at V and 5 bases at J, with 18 bases between. The length of the CDR3 is 14 residues. The chain's CDR3 is CAWNTGRGSDEQYF. As DNA, the CDR3 is TGTGCCTGGAATACCGGGCGGGGTTCGGACGAGCAGTACTTC.

This chain joins TRBV5-1 and TRBJ2-7, with 8 bases matching TRBD1. CDR1 SGHRS and CDR2 YFSETQ come from the germline V gene. V trimming: 1 base; J trimming: 3 bases; junction bases outside the gene matches: 0. This CDR3 is built from 13 residues. In DNA, the CDR3 is TGCGCCAGCAGCTTGACAGGGGGCTACGAGCAGTACTTC. It encodes CASSLTGGYEQYF. The whole variable domain, remainder taken from reference TRBV5-1 and TRBJ2-7, is KAGVTQTPRYLIKTRGQQVTLSCSPISGHRSVSWYQQTPGQGLQFLFEYFSETQRNKGNFPGRFSGRQFSNSRSEMNVSTLELGDSALYLCASSLTGGYEQYFGPGTRLTVT.

The V call is TRBV2, the J call TRBJ1-2; D possibly corresponds to TRBD1 (5 bases). This CDR3 region has 15 residues. Germline values: CDR1 SNHLY, CDR2 FYNNEI. CDR3 sequence (DNA): TGTGCGAGTCGAGCCGGGACCTCCACTAACTATGGCTACACCTTC. Protein sequence: CASRAGTSTNYGYTF.

V and J are TRBV30 and TRBJ2-2; 8 bases fit TRBD2. Germline CDR1 is GTSNPN and CDR2 is SVGIG (reference sequence). With V trimmed by 7 bases and J by 5 bases, 6 bases remained unmatched. The CDR3 totals 13 residues. CDR3 coding DNA: TGTGCCTTAGGGGCTAGCGGGACCGGGGAGCTGTTTTTT. It encodes CALGASGTGELFF.

The chain uses TRBV5-6 and TRBJ2-7, with 7 bases matching TRBD1. From germline, CDR1 is SGHDT and CDR2 YYEEEE. The V and J ends lost 0 bases and 7 bases, in that order; junction bases with no gene match: 13. The CDR3 spans 16 residues. CDR3 residues: CASSLGTGEGVLEQYF. CDR3 in DNA: TGTGCCAGCAGCTTGGGTACAGGGGAAGGGGTATTGGAGCAGTACTTC.

The chain has TRBV19 and TRBJ1-4; 7 bases fit TRBD1. The CDR3 extends over 14 amino acids. Trimming at V came to 6 bases and at J to 0 bases, leaving 1 base not matched to a gene. CDR1 is LNHDA and CDR2 is SQIVND in the germline V gene (reference sequence). CDR3 coding DNA: TGTGCCAGTAGGACAGGGTCAACTAATGAAAAACTGTTTTTT. Translated: CASRTGSTNEKLFF.

This chain uses TRBV7-9 with TRBJ2-3; D uncertain. The V gene lost 5 bases and the J gene lost 2 bases, with 14 bases spanning the gap. The germline V gene has CDR1 SEHNR and CDR2 FQNEAQ (reference sequence). This CDR3 has 15 amino acids. Written as DNA, the CDR3 is TGTGCCAGCAGCCCACCGGGCAGTGCCACAGATACGCAGTATTTT. This codes for CASSPPGSATDTQYF. The full variable domain, with the rest looked up from reference TRBV7-9 and TRBJ2-3, is DTGVSQNPRHKITKRGQNVTFRCDPISEHNRLYWYRQTLGQGPEFLTYFQNEAQLEKSRLLSDRFSAERPKGSFSTLEIQRTEQGDSAMYLCASSPPGSATDTQYFGPGTRLTVL.

With respect to this clone: The same CDR3 arises from other DNA sequences in this sample as well. The CDR3 protein is CASSIAGPSYEQYF. In nucleotides, the CDR3 is TGTGCCAGTAGTATAGCCGGGCCATCGTACGAGCAGTACTTC. J is TRBJ2-7 and V is TRBV19; D is uncertain. The CDR3 loop spans 14 amino acids. Germline values: CDR1 LNHDA, CDR2 SQIVND (reference sequence). The germline V and J ends were trimmed by 1 base and 4 bases, with 11 bases remaining between them. The complete variable domain, with remaining parts taken from reference TRBV19 and TRBJ2-7, reads DGGITQSPKYLFRKEGQNVTLSCEQNLNHDAMYWYRQDPGQGLRLIYYSQIVNDFQKGDIAEGYSVSREKKESFPLTVTSAQKNPTAFYLCASSIAGPSYEQYFGPGTRLTVT.

Here the CDR3 reads CASSQEWAGGTYEQYF. The CDR3 DNA reads as TGCGCCAGCAGCCAAGAATGGGCAGGGGGCACCTACGAGCAGTACTTC. This chain links TRBV4-1 with TRBJ2-7; 8 bases are a match to TRBD1. Germline V gene data show CDR1 as MGHRA and CDR2 as YSYEKL. The length of the CDR3 is 16 residues. Unmatched junction bases numbered 6, after V lost 0 bases and J lost 2 bases.